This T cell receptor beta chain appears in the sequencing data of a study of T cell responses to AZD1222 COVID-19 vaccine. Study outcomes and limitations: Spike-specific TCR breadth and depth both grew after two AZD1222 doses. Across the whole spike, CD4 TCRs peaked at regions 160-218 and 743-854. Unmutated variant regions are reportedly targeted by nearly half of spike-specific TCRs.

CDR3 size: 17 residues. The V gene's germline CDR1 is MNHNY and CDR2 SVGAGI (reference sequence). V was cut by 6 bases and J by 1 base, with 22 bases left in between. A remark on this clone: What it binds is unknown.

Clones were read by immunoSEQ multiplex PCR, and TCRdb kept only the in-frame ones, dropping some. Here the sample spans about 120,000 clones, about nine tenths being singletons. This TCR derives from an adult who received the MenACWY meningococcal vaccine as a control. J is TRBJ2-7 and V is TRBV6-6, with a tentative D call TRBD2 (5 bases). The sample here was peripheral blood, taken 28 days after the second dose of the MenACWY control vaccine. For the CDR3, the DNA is TGTGCCAGCAGACGAGGGCGGACGGCAGCAGGATCCTACGAGCAGTACTTC. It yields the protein CASRRGRTAAGSYEQYF.